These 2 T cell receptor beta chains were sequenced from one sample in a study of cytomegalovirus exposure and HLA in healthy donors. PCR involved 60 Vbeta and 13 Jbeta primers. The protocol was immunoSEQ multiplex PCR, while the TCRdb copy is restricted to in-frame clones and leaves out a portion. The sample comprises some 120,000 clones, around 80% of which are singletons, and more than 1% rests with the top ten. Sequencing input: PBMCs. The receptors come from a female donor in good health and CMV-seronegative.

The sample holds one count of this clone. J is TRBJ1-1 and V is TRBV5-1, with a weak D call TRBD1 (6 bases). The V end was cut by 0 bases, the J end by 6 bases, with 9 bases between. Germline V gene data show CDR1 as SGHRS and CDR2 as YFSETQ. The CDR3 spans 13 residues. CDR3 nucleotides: TGCGCCAGCAGCTTGGATGGGGGCCCTGAAGCTTTCTTT. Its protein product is CASSLDGGPEAFF.

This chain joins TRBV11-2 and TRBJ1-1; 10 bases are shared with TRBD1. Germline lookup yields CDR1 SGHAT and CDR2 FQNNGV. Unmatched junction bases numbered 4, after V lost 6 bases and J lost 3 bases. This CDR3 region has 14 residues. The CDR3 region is CASSRGTGDTEAFF. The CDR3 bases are TGTGCCAGCAGTAGAGGGACAGGGGACACTGAAGCTTTCTTT.